What follows are 16 T cell receptor beta chains derived from one specimen sequenced in a study of radiotherapy plus CTLA-4 blockade in lung cancer. Clones were sequenced by immunoSEQ multiplex PCR, and TCRdb holds only the in-frame ones, with some missing. The sample lists 50,000 to 65,000 clones, 75% to 80% occurring once. The sample was peripheral blood, taken from a patient treated with radiotherapy plus ipilimumab. The source is a human donor with non-small cell lung cancer whose response to radiotherapy plus ipilimumab could not be evaluated.

This clone turned up a few times. This CDR3 reads CAISETQLYGSGYTF. DNA for the CDR3: TGTGCCATCAGTGAGACACAGCTCTATGGTTCGGGCTACACCTTC. The chain employs TRBV10-3 and TRBJ1-2; D is ambiguous. The V gene's germline CDR1 is ENHRY and CDR2 SYGVKD. CDR3 length: 15 amino acids. V was pared by 2 bases and J by 8 bases, with 18 bases between.

The V gene is TRBV4-3, the J gene TRBJ2-1; possibly TRBD2 for D (6 bases). This CDR3 has 18 amino acids. V dropped 5 bases and J dropped 4 bases, with 24 bases sitting between them. Per the germline V gene, CDR1 is LGHNA and CDR2 is YSLEER. CDR3 bases: TGCGCCAGCAGCTCCCCAGGGTCCCCGGCCGGGGGTTACAATGAGCAGTTCTTC. It yields the protein CASSSPGSPAGGYNEQFF.

This clone was counted only a few times. The rearrangement joins TRBV16 to TRBJ1-1, with a tentative D call TRBD1 (5 bases). Between the trimmed V and J ends, which lost 2 bases and 3 bases, there was a span of 13 bases. CDR3 length: 15 residues. CDR1 KGHSY and CDR2 FQNENV come from the germline V gene. In DNA, the CDR3 is TGTGCCAGCAGCCAAGGGCGGGGAGGGGACACTGAAGCTTTCTTT. It specifies CASSQGRGGDTEAFF.

J is TRBJ1-5 and V is TRBV15; 9 bases match TRBD1. V was pared by 3 bases and J by 9 bases, with 15 bases of the junction left unmatched. Per the germline V gene, CDR1 is LNHNV and CDR2 is YYDKDF (reference sequence). The CDR3 sequence is 17 residues long. As DNA, the CDR3 is TGTGCCACCAGCAGGGGACAGGGAGTAAGGGACCGTGTGCCCCAGCATTTT. It is translated as CATSRGQGVRDRVPQHF.

This sequence joins TRBV19 and TRBJ2-5; 9 positions agree with TRBD2. This CDR3 region has 15 residues. Germline CDR1 and CDR2: LNHDA and SQIVND (reference sequence). The ends lost 3 bases at V and 1 base at J; junction bases unmatched: 3. CDR3 sequence reads: CASSMGRGGQETQYF. The CDR3 bases are TGTGCCAGTAGTATGGGGCGGGGGGGCCAAGAGACCCAGTACTTC.

CDR3 sequence reads: CASSEGTGTWYEQYF. CDR3 DNA: TGTGCCAGCAGCGAGGGGACAGGGACCTGGTACGAGCAGTACTTC. The chain couples TRBV7-2 to TRBJ2-7, with TRBD1 matching 9 bases. Germline V gene sequence: CDR1 SGHTA, CDR2 FQGNSA. V trimming: 5 bases; J trimming: 4 bases; junction bases outside the gene matches: 9. The CDR3 spans 15 residues.

This clone appeared a few times. This sequence joins TRBV18 and TRBJ1-5; the match to TRBD1 covers 9 bases. This CDR3 contains 18 residues. Trimming at V came to 0 bases and at J to 3 bases, leaving 9 bases not matched to a gene. CDR1 is KGHSH and CDR2 is LQKENI in the germline V gene. CDR3 loop: CASSPPRQGGSLNQPQHF. DNA of the CDR3: TGTGCCAGCTCACCACCCAGACAGGGGGGATCTCTCAATCAGCCCCAGCATTTT. Looking up the rest from reference TRBV18 and TRBJ1-5 gives the full variable domain: NAGVMQNPRHLVRRRGQEARLRCSPMKGHSHVYWYRQLPEEGLKFMVYLQKENIIDESGMPKERFSAEFPKEGPSILRIQQVVRGDSAAYFCASSPPRQGGSLNQPQHFGDGTRLSIL.

This rearrangement joins TRBV6-5 to TRBJ1-2; TRBD1 might be the D (5 bases). Trimming took off 8 bases at V and 1 base at J, with 17 bases between the two ends. The CDR3 loop spans 15 amino acids. The germline gives CDR1 MNHEY, CDR2 SVGAGI. CDR3 sequence reads: CASGGAGRINYGYTF. As DNA, the CDR3 is TGTGCCAGCGGAGGGGCAGGCAGGATTAACTATGGCTACACCTTC.

J is TRBJ1-1 and V is TRBV7-9; D unclear. Germline V CDR1 and CDR2: SEHNR, FQNEAQ (reference sequence). CDR3 length equals 13 residues. V shed 2 bases and J shed 2 bases, with 6 bases lying between them. In DNA form, the CDR3 reads TGTGCCAGCAGCTTAAGGAGTAACACTGAAGCTTTCTTT. This gives the protein CASSLRSNTEAFF.

This clone was counted only a few times. V gene TRBV7-9 combines with J gene TRBJ2-7, with TRBD1 identical over 7 bases. This CDR3 is built from 15 residues. CDR1 SEHNR and CDR2 FQNEAQ come from the germline V gene (reference sequence). V was pared by 4 bases and J by 3 bases, with 9 bases of the junction left unmatched. The CDR3 loop is CASSSRRQGRYEQYF. CDR3 in DNA: TGTGCCAGCAGCTCCCGCCGACAGGGCCGCTACGAGCAGTACTTC.

The chain is built from TRBV28 and TRBJ1-4; D might be TRBD1 (6 bases). From germline, CDR1 is MDHEN and CDR2 SYDVKM. Trimming stripped 6 bases from V and 3 bases from J, with 11 bases between. This CDR3 region has 14 residues. Written as DNA, the CDR3 is TGTGCCAGCAGACAAACAGGGTCTAATGAAAAACTGTTTTTT. Protein sequence: CASRQTGSNEKLFF.

This rearrangement joins TRBV6-6 to TRBJ2-1; possibly TRBD2 for D (5 bases). V was clipped by 3 bases and J by 12 bases, with 18 bases between them. CDR1 is MNHNY and CDR2 is SVGAGI in the germline V gene (reference sequence). The CDR3 covers 14 residues. CDR3 DNA sequence: TGTGCCAGCAGTTATGACGGACCACTAGGCCGGCAGTTCTTC. This gives the protein CASSYDGPLGRQFF.

CDR3 sequence: CASSFVLSGGPYNEQFF. In nucleotides, the CDR3 is TGTGCCAGCAGCTTCGTACTTAGCGGGGGACCCTACAATGAGCAGTTCTTC. The V and J genes are TRBV7-2 and TRBJ2-1; 9 positions agree with TRBD2. J was trimmed by 2 bases and V by 3 bases; bases with no gene match: 8. Germline V CDR1 and CDR2: SGHTA, FQGNSA. The CDR3 sequence is 17 residues long.

The rearrangement joins TRBV9 to TRBJ1-4, with no clear D. The V gene's germline CDR1 is SGDLS and CDR2 YYNGEE. CDR3 size: 14 residues. V was cut by 2 bases and J by 8 bases, with 13 bases left in between. This CDR3 is CASSVYGDGEKLFF. DNA for the CDR3: TGTGCCAGCAGCGTTTACGGGGATGGGGAAAAACTGTTTTTT.

V and J are TRBV4-3 and TRBJ2-7, with 7 bases aligning to TRBD1. Looked up from germline, CDR1 is LGHNA and CDR2 is YSLEER. V lost 6 bases and J lost 4; bases outside the gene matches: 12. This CDR3 region has 15 residues. The CDR3 DNA reads TGCGCCAGCAGTCTCCAAGCGGACAGGCCTTACGAGCAGTACTTC. Protein product: CASSLQADRPYEQYF.

The genes are TRBV6-5 and TRBJ2-7; D is possibly TRBD2 (6 bases). The CDR3 consists of 14 residues. The ends were cut back, 5 bases at V and 12 bases at J, with 23 bases in the middle. Germline V gene sequence: CDR1 MNHEY, CDR2 SVGAGI. CDR3 DNA: TGTGCCAGCAGTCTTCTGGACGGCGGGGCCCCTCCGTACTTC. Translation: CASSLLDGGAPPYF.